The sequence of this T cell receptor beta chain was determined in a study of T cell responses to AZD1222 COVID-19 vaccine. The study, taken as a whole, reports: Scientists sampled the repertoires only once the peak T cell response had passed.

Assay: immunoSEQ multiplex PCR; the TCRdb copy retains only in-frame clones and omits some. The sample shows about 110,000 clones, approximately 88% of them seen only once. Concerning this clone: Its antigen is not known.

Germline-derived CDR1 and CDR2 are SGHNT and YYREEE (reference sequence). V lost 4 bases and J lost 0; bases outside the gene matches: 9. This CDR3 is built from 17 residues. The rearrangement joins TRBV5-4 to TRBJ2-3; 9 bases match TRBD2. The TCR sequence derives from an adult in good health. This specimen was peripheral blood, taken on day 0 of AZD1222 vaccination. CDR3 sequence reads: CASSIPSGTLSTDTQYF. DNA for the CDR3: TGTGCCAGCAGCATACCTAGCGGGACCCTTAGCACAGATACGCAGTATTTT.